A selection of T cell receptor beta chains follows, all from one sample in a study of blood T cell repertoires in COVID-19. TCRdb's table, derived via immunoSEQ multiplex PCR, lists solely in-frame clones and lacks some. The sample includes 45,000 to 60,000 clones, roughly 90% of them seen just once. The sample taken for sequencing was peripheral blood. Source of these receptors: a man in his fifties with acute or convalescent COVID-19. Each CDR3 is given with its conserved first and last residue. A D gene is named only where the DNA matches it firmly. Not all rows give a size; the values are once, few, many and, for expanded clones, a class.

V gene,J gene,clone size,D gene,CDR3 DNA,CDR3 protein
TRBV14,TRBJ2-5,-,TRBD2,TGTGCCAGCAGCCGCCTGACTAGCGGGAGACGGGAGACCCAGTACTTC,CASSRLTSGRRETQYF
TRBV5-1,TRBJ1-1,-,-,TGCGCCAGCGGGCCAACGGGAAACTTGAACACTGAAGCTTTCTTT,CASGPTGNLNTEAFF
TRBV5-4,TRBJ2-5,-,TRBD1,TGTGCCAGCAGCTCGGGACAGCTCCAAGAGACCCAGTACTTC,CASSSGQLQETQYF
TRBV7-2,TRBJ2-7,-,TRBD1,TGTGCCAGCAGCTTAGTCCCCGGGACAGAGAACTACGAGCAGTACTTC,CASSLVPGTENYEQYF
TRBV2,TRBJ1-5,-,TRBD1,TGTGCCAGCTCCTTCAGGGGGAACAATCAGCCCCAGCATTTT,CASSFRGNNQPQHF
TRBV3-1/TRBV3-2,TRBJ2-3,-,-,TGTGCCAGCAGGAAGGGAGGTGCAGATACGCAGTATTTT,CASRKGGADTQYF
TRBV6-5,TRBJ2-7,-,-,TGTGCCAGCAGTTACAGCAGGGGATACGAGCAGTACTTC,CASSYSRGYEQYF
TRBV3-1/TRBV3-2,TRBJ2-3,-,TRBD2,TGTGCCAGCAGCCATTATCTAGCGGGGGTTAGCACAGATACGCAGTATTTT,CASSHYLAGVSTDTQYF
TRBV19,TRBJ2-7,-,-,TGTGCCAGTAGTACCCAGGCACCAGGCCTCGAGCAGTACTTC,CASSTQAPGLEQYF
TRBV27,TRBJ2-7,once,TRBD2,TGTGCCAGCAGTCCGACTAGCCCATCCTACGAGCAGTACTTC,CASSPTSPSYEQYF
TRBV6-5,TRBJ2-2,-,-,TGTGCCAGCAGTAACAGGGAGAAGAACACCGGGGAGCTGTTTTTT,CASSNREKNTGELFF
TRBV19,TRBJ1-5,-,-,TGTGCCAGTAGTATAACCGCGGGGGAGCCCCAGCATTTT,CASSITAGEPQHF
TRBV6-2/TRBV6-3,TRBJ1-1,-,TRBD1,TGTGCCAGCAGCCGGACAGGGTACGACACTGAAGCTTTCTTT,CASSRTGYDTEAFF
TRBV27,TRBJ1-2,-,-,TGTGCCAGCAGTTTATCCGACAGGAGCTATGGCTACACCTTC,CASSLSDRSYGYTF
TRBV7-7,TRBJ2-2,few,TRBD2,TGTGCCAGCAGCTACCGCCGACTAGCGGGAAAAGCCAAAAACACCGGGGAGCTGTTTTTT,CASSYRRLAGKAKNTGELFF
TRBV7-2,TRBJ2-1,few,-,TGTGCCAGCAGCTACTACACTCGACTAGAGCAGTTCTTC,CASSYYTRLEQFF
TRBV19,TRBJ1-2,once,-,TGTGCCAGTACCCCAAGTCAGGGGAACGACTATGGCTACACCTTC,CASTPSQGNDYGYTF
TRBV27,TRBJ1-6,-,-,TGTGCCAGCAGTTCGGGGGGTTTCTCCTATAATTCACCCCTCCACTTT,CASSSGGFSYNSPLHF
TRBV7-9,TRBJ1-6,-,-,TGTGCCAGCAGCTTAGTACAGGGTAATTCACCCCTCCACTTT,CASSLVQGNSPLHF
TRBV6-5,TRBJ2-5,-,TRBD2,TGTGCCAGCAGGGTAGCGGGAGCGGGGGGGACCCAGTACTTC,CASRVAGAGGTQYF
TRBV6-1,TRBJ1-2,-,TRBD1,TGTGCCAGCAGTGAAGAGGGATATTACTGGACAGGGCAATTCTATGGCTACACCTTC,CASSEEGYYWTGQFYGYTF
TRBV27,TRBJ2-2,-,-,TGTGCCAGCAGTTTTACTTACCGCTACACCGGGGAGCTGTTTTTT,CASSFTYRYTGELFF
TRBV27,TRBJ2-7,few,TRBD2,TGTGCCAGCAGATCCGGGACTAGCGGGAGGTCTTACGAGCAGTACTTC,CASRSGTSGRSYEQYF
TRBV24-1,TRBJ1-2,-,TRBD1,TGTGCCACCAGTGATCGGACAGGCTATGGCTACACCTTC,CATSDRTGYGYTF
TRBV2,TRBJ2-7,-,-,TGTGCCAGCAGTGAAAACTCGATTGCCGAGCAGTACTTC,CASSENSIAEQYF
TRBV5-1,TRBJ2-7,-,TRBD2,TGCGCCAGCAGCTTTGGACTAGCGGGAGGGCCTATCGACTACGAGCAGTACTTC,CASSFGLAGGPIDYEQYF
TRBV7-2,TRBJ1-2,once,TRBD1,TGTGCCAGCAGCCCGGTGTGGGACAGCCTTACGGGCTACACCTTC,CASSPVWDSLTGYTF
TRBV6-1,TRBJ2-5,-,-,TGTGCCAGCAGTGAAGGGGATAGCGGAAAGCCAAGAGATACCCAGTACTTC,CASSEGDSGKPRDTQYF
TRBV15,TRBJ1-5,-,-,TGTGCCACCAGCAGACCCACAGGAGTTTCTGGCAATCAGCCCCAGCATTTT,CATSRPTGVSGNQPQHF
TRBV5-6,TRBJ2-7,-,TRBD2,TGTGCCAGCAGCCGGCGGGGGGGTGGCGAGCAGTACTTC,CASSRRGGGEQYF
TRBV24-1,TRBJ2-3,-,TRBD1,TGTGCCACCAGTGATTCCGGGACAGGGCACCCAGATACGCAGTATTTT,CATSDSGTGHPDTQYF
TRBV6-5,TRBJ1-1,-,TRBD1,TGTGCCAGCAGGACAGGGGGCAGGATGAACACTGAAGCTTTCTTT,CASRTGGRMNTEAFF
TRBV5-6,TRBJ1-2,once,-,TGTGCCAGCAGCTTGGGCCAACGGGGGTATAACTATGGCTACACCTTC,CASSLGQRGYNYGYTF
TRBV5-6,TRBJ2-3,-,-,TGTGCCAGCTCGAGCACAGATACGCAGTATTTT,CASSSTDTQYF
TRBV7-9,TRBJ1-6,-,TRBD1,TGTGCCAGCAGCCCGACAGGGAATAATAATTCACCCCTCCACTTT,CASSPTGNNNSPLHF
TRBV6-5,TRBJ2-3,-,-,TGTGCCAGCAGTAGGCTAGCATTGTCAGGAGATACGCAGTATTTT,CASSRLALSGDTQYF
TRBV6-5,TRBJ1-1,-,TRBD1,TGTGCCAGCAGCCGGACAGGGATCGCAGCTTTCTTT,CASSRTGIAAFF
TRBV13,TRBJ2-3,-,TRBD2,TGTGCCAGCAGCTCAACCCCGAGTGGCGCGGGAGGGCCCCCAACGCAGTATTTT,CASSSTPSGAGGPPTQYF
TRBV11-2,TRBJ2-3,once,TRBD2,TGTGCCAGCAGCCATGGACTAGCGGGAGGCTCGGATACGCAGTATTTT,CASSHGLAGGSDTQYF
TRBV5-8,TRBJ2-3,-,-,TGTGCCAGCAGCTTGGGTCGGAACAGGGCCTCAGATACGCAGTATTTT,CASSLGRNRASDTQYF
TRBV30,TRBJ2-1,-,-,TGTGCCTGGAAGGGGAAAAATGGAAACAATGAGCAGTTCTTC,CAWKGKNGNNEQFF
TRBV10-1,TRBJ2-1,-,TRBD1,TGCGCCAGCAGAGCGACAGGGGGCAATGAGCAGTTCTTC,CASRATGGNEQFF
TRBV19,TRBJ2-1,-,TRBD2,TGTGCCAGCGGCGGGACTAGCGGGAGGGCCTGGGGGAATGAGCAGTTCTTC,CASGGTSGRAWGNEQFF
TRBV4-1,TRBJ2-7,-,-,TGCGCCAGCAGCCAAATGGGTCAGGGGACCGAGCAGTACTTC,CASSQMGQGTEQYF
TRBV4-1,TRBJ2-5,-,-,TGCGCCAGCAGCCAAGAACAAATCCAAGAGACCCAGTACTTC,CASSQEQIQETQYF
TRBV4-2,TRBJ2-7,-,TRBD2,TGTGCCAGCAGCCTCGGGACTAGCGGGTTCAGCTCCTACGAGCAGTACTTC,CASSLGTSGFSSYEQYF
TRBV5-1,TRBJ2-3,-,-,TGCGCCAGCAGCTTGAGCGGGCTCAGCACAGATACGCAGTATTTT,CASSLSGLSTDTQYF
TRBV19,TRBJ1-5,-,TRBD1,TGTGCCAGTAGTATCGAGACAGGGCTCGGCAATCAGCCCCAGCATTTT,CASSIETGLGNQPQHF
TRBV11-3,TRBJ2-7,-,TRBD1,TGTGCCAGCAGCCAATTCACAGGGGGCACCGCCTACGAGCAGTACTTC,CASSQFTGGTAYEQYF
TRBV5-4,TRBJ1-2,-,TRBD1,TGTGCCAGCAGCTACCCGACAGGGAACTATGGCTACACCTTC,CASSYPTGNYGYTF
TRBV2,TRBJ2-2,-,-,TGTGCCAGCAGTGGTAGACTCGCCCGGGCCGGGGAGCTGTTTTTT,CASSGRLARAGELFF
TRBV6-4,TRBJ2-3,few,TRBD2,TGTGCCAGCAGCCGGACTAGAACAGATACGCAGTATTTT,CASSRTRTDTQYF
TRBV11-2,TRBJ2-1,once,TRBD2,TGTGCCAGCAGCTTGGGACTAGCGGGAGGGGACGAGGGTGAGCAGTTCTTC,CASSLGLAGGDEGEQFF
TRBV6-2/TRBV6-3,TRBJ2-1,-,-,TGTGCCAGCAGCCCTACATCGGAGGAGCAGTTCTTC,CASSPTSEEQFF
TRBV6-1,TRBJ1-6,once,-,TGTGCCAGCAGTGAAAACCCAGGGGCCTATAATTCACCCCTCCACTTT,CASSENPGAYNSPLHF
TRBV28,TRBJ1-4,-,TRBD1,TGTGCCAGCAGTTTACGCCTACAGGGGAGTAATGAAAAACTGTTTTTT,CASSLRLQGSNEKLFF
TRBV27,TRBJ1-2,few,-,TGTGCCAGCAGTTTATCAGGGGTTGGTGGCTATGGCTACACCTTC,CASSLSGVGGYGYTF